The T cell receptor beta chain described here comes from a study of blood T cells in healthy people across ages. About this clonotype itself: The antigen remains undetermined.

General study findings and limits: Comparison with aged donors showed that long-lived donors had more naive CD4+ cells and higher diversity.

In germline, CDR1 is MNHEY, CDR2 SMNVEV (reference sequence). This CDR3 comprises 13 residues. Trimming removed 5 bases from V and 5 bases from J, with 13 bases in between. The authors ran a second PCR of about 6 to 11 cycles using a sample-barcoded 5' primer and a J-beta primer mix. TCRdb redid the calling of the 5' RACE reads with MiXCR, one entry per CDR3 protein. The table has 1,500,000 or so distinct CDR3 sequences, roughly 60% seen once. Donors each provided roughly 10 milliliters of peripheral blood. This chain joins TRBV27 and TRBJ2-7, with D uncertain. This sequence was found in a man between 18 and 35 years old in good health. Source material: blood. The DNA for the CDR3 is TGTGCCAGCAGTGTAAATCTAGGGAACGAGCAGTACTTC. This codes for CASSVNLGNEQYF.